The source of this T cell receptor beta chain is a study of cytomegalovirus exposure and HLA in healthy donors (dated by TCRdb to about 2017). Study-level background: According to an earlier analysis of around 600 of the donors, roughly 180 million T cells yielded approximately 120 million unique TCR beta sequences and around 280 Gb of sequence data. Among the roughly 400 genotyped donors, approximately 82% belonged to the genetic ancestry cluster associated with self-reported Caucasian donors. A later genetic analysis used genome-wide SNP genotypes for about three fifths of the 666 donors, treating that subset as a discovery cohort. Both class I and class II loci were covered by HLA typing, at four-digit resolution. Donor age, sex, ethnicity and CMV serostatus were compiled alongside the repertoire data. The study aimed to test whether signatures of past pathogen exposure could be identified by cataloging public T cell receptors. All discovery cohort repertoires had been generated using a single sequencing platform. About 5 DR-DQ haplotypes were handled as single units for association and clustering, since linkage in the cohort was strong. The study combined high-throughput TCR immunosequencing, statistical association of individual TCRs with disease status, and machine learning to predict cytomegalovirus infection status. An earlier analysis of some 500 of the donors used high-throughput TCR beta sequencing to judge whether each TCR beta V gene segment behaved as functional or pseudogenic. Typing coverage varied by locus: roughly 629-640 donors for A, B, C, DRB1 and DQB1; around 560 for DQA1; about 590 for DPA1; around 490 for DPB1. An early release that covered about 640 HLA-typed donors contained 300 to 350 gigabases of sequencing data and around 80 million unique TCR sequences. To study patterns of TCR occurrence, a later analysis re-analyzed previously published TCR beta repertoires from 700 or so donors and added high-resolution HLA genotyping. Rather than drawing on any new phenotypic data, the later analysis identified candidate immune exposures from TCR beta sequences and the way those sequences occurred across donors. Along with the 666-subject first cohort, a separate validation cohort of over 90 different subjects was used. Among a few hundred genotyped donors of the cohort, an average of around 240,000 unique TCR beta nucleotide sequences were sequenced per donor, around 20% of them non-productive. Using immunosequencing, the study profiled T cell repertoires from around 670 subjects and related those repertoires to cytomegalovirus serostatus.

In total, around 600 healthy bone marrow donors made up the cohort. Cohort members were all nominally healthy when sampled, although unrecorded immune exposures were likely present. The donor was CMV seropositive and belonged to the group of 250 to 300 seropositive cohort members. A peripheral blood sample was provided by each donor, and peripheral blood mononuclear cells were used for TCR beta sequencing. Genomic DNA extraction from the blood cell samples was performed with the Qiagen DNeasy Blood Extraction Kit. The investigation overall reported the following: Several of the top co-occurrence clusters appeared to be linked to parvovirus B19, influenza, CMV and Epstein-Barr virus, according to a later analysis. A later genetic analysis reported fewer N-insertions in productive TCRs among donors in an Asian-associated ancestry cluster than the roughly 620-donor mean. A later analysis found that most CMV-associated TCR beta chains appeared HLA-restricted, with HLA associations seemingly driven largely by CMV exposure. CMV serostatus was the only immune exposure information available for the cohort. Linkage disequilibrium might explain the correlated functional status among segregating V segments, but an unknown experimental factor could not be ruled out. According to the authors, the approach could potentially be generalized to other disease states and immunological phenotypes. According to a later analysis, TCR association rates differed among HLA loci, with DRB1 alleles showing the most associated TCRs and HLA-C alleles showing the fewest. Because counts were too low, 15 to 20 rarely observed V segments, including chromosome 9 orphons, were excluded from the earlier analysis of 587 of the donors. The classifier was reported to diagnose cytomegalovirus status with high specificity and sensitivity in both the original cohort and the validation cohort. A further reported finding was that TCR beta sequences accurately predicted the HLA-A and HLA-B alleles for most subjects in the first cohort. A cluster of highly shared sequence variants was judged likely to represent a technical artifact of the sequencing pipeline. Strong co-occurrence of HLA alleles, especially DR and DQ, made assigning TCR associations to individual alleles difficult. At a false discovery rate of 0.05, a later analysis linked approximately 18,000 TCR beta sequences to specific HLA alleles. In this cohort, only TCR beta chains were sequenced, and detectable features were limited by the absence of alpha or paired-chain data. Three of the identified cytomegalovirus-associated TCR beta chains were confirmed in vitro to be specific for cytomegalovirus antigens. The 87-base-pair reads could not distinguish some IMGT-functional V segments, including TRBV6-2 and TRBV6-3, so those segments were excluded. A later genetic analysis associated a missense DCLRE1C variant with V-gene and J-gene trimming of TCR beta chains, and an independent cohort replicated the association. An earlier analysis of approximately 530 of the donors showed that most TCR beta V segments appeared in productive rearrangements either about 90% or about 30% of the time, which broadly matched IMGT annotations. In the study, 164 TCR beta chains were listed as associated with cytomegalovirus. HLA typing was unavailable for some donors at each locus, so association tests used only the typed subset. Most TCR sequences were seen in very few donors, while some public TCRs were found in many individuals. In a later analysis, HLA-associated TCR beta chains were found to be more clonally expanded and to have lower generation probabilities than equally common non-associated chains. Sequencing depth was assumed to be roughly uniform across donors in the presence/absence analyses, though that assumption may not hold.

As for this clone: Its cognate antigen has yet to be identified. It has no much larger one-base neighbor in the sample; base qualities were not kept.

Preparation of the library involved the immunoSEQ multiplex PCR assay. A mixture of 60 forward primers for TCR Vbeta segments and 13 reverse primers for TCR Jbeta segments was used in the multiplex PCR. Amplification of the CDR3 region of rearranged TCR beta genes was performed with a multiplex PCR assay on genomic DNA. The Illumina HiSeq System was used to sequence the amplified TCR beta libraries as 87-base-pair reads. Turning to the authors' computational methods: Across the 500 to 700 repertoires, a later analysis counted approximately 83 million unique TCR beta chains, 9.5 million to 12 million of which were shared by at least two donors. To remove PCR and sequencing errors, raw reads were error-corrected and collapsed into unique sequences using a nearest-neighbor algorithm that merged closely related sequences. Alignment of CDR3 sequences to IMGT reference sequences was used to assign V, D and J gene segments. For a sequence to be retained, a match of at least six nucleotides was required to both a V gene segment and a J gene segment. Rearrangements were called productive when the CDR3 lacked stop codons and stayed in frame with V and J; all others were non-productive. CDR3 was defined by IMGT convention, running from the second conserved V-encoded cysteine to the conserved J-encoded phenylalanine. The earlier analysis of about 620 of the donors excluded sequences that lacked an unambiguous match to a single V gene segment. In an earlier analysis of approximately 610 of the donors, V segments were called functional above 56.7% productive rearrangements and were called segregating when the between-donor standard deviation exceeded 5%. To diagnose cytomegalovirus status from the catalog of TCR beta chain sequences, a statistical classification framework was built. A later analysis assigned V and J genes by comparing TCR nucleotide sequences with IMGT/GENE-DB human TR gene sequences. The TCRdist pipeline was used in a later analysis to assign CDR3 sequences and most-parsimonious VDJ recombination scenarios. In a later analysis, each TCR beta chain was defined by its CDR3 amino acid sequence together with its V-gene family, and reads lacking a unique V-gene family were excluded. To address suspected cross-contamination and a sequencing artifact, a later analysis removed approximately 600 highly shared, low-generation-probability nucleotide sequences. In a later analysis, a clonal expansion index was calculated for each public chain from normalized within-repertoire ranks of inferred template counts. In a later analysis, generation probabilities were computed using a VDJ recombination model fitted to out-of-frame rearrangements, and the results were checked against IGoR. In a later analysis, hypergeometric tests were used to score TCR-TCR, TCR-HLA and TCR-CMV co-occurrence, with a repertoire-size bias correction applied to TCR pairs. A later analysis estimated false discovery rates by permuting HLA or CMV assignments 20 times. In a later analysis, co-occurring TCRs were grouped with DBSCAN, and TCRdist sequence similarity was added when clustering was performed within HLA-allele-positive subsets. Repertoires with fewer than 30,000 or more than 120,000 public chains were left out of co-occurrence clustering, as were about 5 repertoires with anomalous nucleotide sharing. The immuneACCESS repertoire file appears here via TCRdb, limited to in-frame rearrangements. These files lack a portion of the clones; in checked studies, under half of the deficit traces to unresolved V genes, and the cause of the others is not known. V and J calls and clone size follow that table, whereas D and trimming were derived from the DNA. This sample is represented by over 100,000 clones; over 60% of them were singletons. 3.3% of the sample belongs to the ten largest clones.

Germline trimming amounts to 2 bases on V and 1 base on J, with 7 as the count of junction bases outside the gene matches. The CDR3 measures 17 amino acids from cysteine to phenylalanine. Of all the DNA, just the CDR3 is kept, 51 bases in frame from base 1. Based on the germline V gene, the CDR1 and CDR2 sequences are MDHEN and SYDVKM. The source is a woman aged 25-40 years in good health and CMV-seropositive. The specimen was PBMCs. Here the chain combines TRBV28 and TRBJ1-1; a stretch of 10 junction bases matches TRBD1. The CDR3 region has the sequence CASSLRTGGPRNTEAFF. The DNA sequence follows: TGTGCCAGCAGTTTACGGACAGGGGGACCTAGGAACACTGAAGCTTTCTTT.